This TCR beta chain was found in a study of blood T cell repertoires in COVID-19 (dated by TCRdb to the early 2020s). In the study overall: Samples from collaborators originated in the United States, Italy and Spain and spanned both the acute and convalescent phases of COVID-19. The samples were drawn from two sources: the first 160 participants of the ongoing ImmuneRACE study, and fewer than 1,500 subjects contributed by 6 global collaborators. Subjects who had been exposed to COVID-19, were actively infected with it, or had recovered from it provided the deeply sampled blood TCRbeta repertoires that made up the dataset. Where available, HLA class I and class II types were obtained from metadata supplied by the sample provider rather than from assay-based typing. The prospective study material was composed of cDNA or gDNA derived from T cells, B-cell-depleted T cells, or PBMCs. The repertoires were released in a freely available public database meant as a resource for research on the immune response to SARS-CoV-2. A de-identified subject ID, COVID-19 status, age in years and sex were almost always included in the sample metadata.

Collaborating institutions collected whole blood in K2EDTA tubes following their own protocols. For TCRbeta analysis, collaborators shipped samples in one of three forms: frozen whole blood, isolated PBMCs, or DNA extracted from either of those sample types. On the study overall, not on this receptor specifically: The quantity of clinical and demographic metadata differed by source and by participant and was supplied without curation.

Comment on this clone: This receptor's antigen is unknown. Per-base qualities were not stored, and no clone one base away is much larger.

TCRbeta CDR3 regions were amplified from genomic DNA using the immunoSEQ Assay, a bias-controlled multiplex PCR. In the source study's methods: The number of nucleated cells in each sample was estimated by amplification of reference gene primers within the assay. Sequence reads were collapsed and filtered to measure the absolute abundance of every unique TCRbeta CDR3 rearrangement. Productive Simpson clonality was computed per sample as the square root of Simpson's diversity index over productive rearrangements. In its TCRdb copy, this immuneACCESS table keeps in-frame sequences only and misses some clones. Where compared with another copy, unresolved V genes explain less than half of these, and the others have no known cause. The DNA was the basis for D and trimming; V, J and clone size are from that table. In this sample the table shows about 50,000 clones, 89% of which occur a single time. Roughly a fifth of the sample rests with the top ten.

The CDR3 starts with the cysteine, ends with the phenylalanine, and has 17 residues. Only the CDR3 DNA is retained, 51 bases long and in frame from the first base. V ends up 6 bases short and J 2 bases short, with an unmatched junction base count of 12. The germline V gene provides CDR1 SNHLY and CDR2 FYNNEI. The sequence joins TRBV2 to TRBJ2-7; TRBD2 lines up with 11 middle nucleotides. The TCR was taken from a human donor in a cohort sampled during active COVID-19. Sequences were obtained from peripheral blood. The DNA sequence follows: TGTGCCAGCAGCAGACTACTAGCGGGGGTTAACCCCTACGAGCAGTACTTC. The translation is CASSRLLAGVNPYEQYF.